A single sample is the source of the 9 T cell receptor beta chains below, sequenced in a study of T cells expressing NK-cell markers. TCRdb reworked the 5' RACE reads into one entry per CDR3 protein, no DNA. This sample contains a few hundred thousand distinct CDR3 sequences. The sample was blood T cells: a sorted CD56 or NKG2C T cell subset, CD4+ or CD8+ T cells, or bulk PBMC T cells (not recorded which). The receptors originated from a man aged 18 to 69 in good health.

The V and J genes are TRBV12-3 or TRBV12-4 and TRBJ2-5; TCRdb outputs TRBD2, but without DNA this stays unchecked. CDR3 length: 15 residues. CDR3 amino acids: CASQRNSGVQETQYF.

The genes are TRBV7-8 and TRBJ2-7. Germline lookup yields CDR1 SGHVS and CDR2 FQNEAQ. The CDR3 loop spans 13 amino acids. CDR3 loop: CASSVGAHYEQYF.

The rearrangement links TRBV20-1 to TRBJ2-7; TCRdb reports TRBD2, a call that lacks DNA to check it against. CDR3 length: 18 amino acids. Germline CDR1 and CDR2: DFQATT and SNEGSKA (reference sequence). CDR3: CSANAGTSGGTFSYEQYF.

The chain carries TRBV4-1 and TRBJ2-4; without DNA, the TCRdb call of TRBD2 cannot be checked. Germline V gene data show CDR1 as MGHRA and CDR2 as YSYEKL. The CDR3 is 14 residues long. The CDR3 protein is CASSQDLAVNIQYF.

The rearrangement links TRBV24-1 to TRBJ2-1; the TRBD1 assignment by TCRdb is unverifiable without DNA. Germline-derived CDR1 and CDR2 are KGHDR and SFDVKD. The CDR3 sequence is 16 residues long. The CDR3 reads CATSDWMDRGLNEQFF.

The rearrangement joins TRBV7-9 to TRBJ1-4. In germline, CDR1 is SEHNR, CDR2 FQNEAQ (reference sequence). The CDR3 spans 15 residues. CDR3 loop: CASSLSDTAWEKLFF.

The rearrangement links TRBV9 to TRBJ1-1. This CDR3 is built from 14 residues. Germline V gene lookup returns CDR1 SGDLS and CDR2 YYNGEE. CDR3 region: CASSVGWGNTEAFF.

The J gene is TRBJ1-4, the V gene TRBV2; the D gene TCRdb calls, TRBD1, cannot be checked with no DNA. The germline CDR1 and CDR2 sequences are SNHLY and FYNNEI. The CDR3 sequence is 16 residues long. CDR3 residues: CASSVGQVGTNEKLFF.

The J gene is TRBJ2-5, the V gene TRBV27; TCRdb names TRBD2, which stays unverified in the absence of DNA. The CDR3 covers 18 residues. The germline V gene has CDR1 MNHEY and CDR2 SMNVEV (reference sequence). CDR3 residues: CASSTPAGTSGGGFTQYF.